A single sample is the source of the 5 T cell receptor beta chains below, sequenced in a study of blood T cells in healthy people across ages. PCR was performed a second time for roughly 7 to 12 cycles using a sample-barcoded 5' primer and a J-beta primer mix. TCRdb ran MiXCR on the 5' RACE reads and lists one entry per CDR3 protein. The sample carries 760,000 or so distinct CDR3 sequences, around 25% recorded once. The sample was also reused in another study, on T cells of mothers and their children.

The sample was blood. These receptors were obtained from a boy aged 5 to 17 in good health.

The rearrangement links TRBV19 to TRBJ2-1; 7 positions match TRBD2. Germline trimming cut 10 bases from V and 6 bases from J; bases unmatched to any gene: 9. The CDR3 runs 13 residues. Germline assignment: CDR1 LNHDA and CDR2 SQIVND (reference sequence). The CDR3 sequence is CANLAALCNEQFF. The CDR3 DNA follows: TGTGCCAATCTAGCGGCCCTGTGCAATGAGCAGTTCTTC.

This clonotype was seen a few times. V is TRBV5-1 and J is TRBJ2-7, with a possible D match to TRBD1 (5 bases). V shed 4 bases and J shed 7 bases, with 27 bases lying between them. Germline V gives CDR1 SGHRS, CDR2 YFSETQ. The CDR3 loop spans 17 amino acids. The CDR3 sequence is CASSLQPPGLTFWEQYF. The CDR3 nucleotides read TGCGCCAGCAGCCTACAACCGCCAGGGTTGACTTTTTGGGAGCAGTACTTC. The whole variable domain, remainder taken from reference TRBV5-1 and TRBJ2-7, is KAGVTQTPRYLIKTRGQQVTLSCSPISGHRSVSWYQQTPGQGLQFLFEYFSETQRNKGNFPGRFSGRQFSNSRSEMNVSTLELGDSALYLCASSLQPPGLTFWEQYFGPGTRLTVT.

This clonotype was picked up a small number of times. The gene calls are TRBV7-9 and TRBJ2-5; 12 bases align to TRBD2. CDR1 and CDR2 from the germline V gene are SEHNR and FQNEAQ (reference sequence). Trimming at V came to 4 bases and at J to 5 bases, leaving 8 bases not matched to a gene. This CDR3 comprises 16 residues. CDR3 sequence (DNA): TGTGCCAGCAGCTGGAGGACTAGCGGGGAAGGGGAGACCCAGTACTTC. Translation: CASSWRTSGEGETQYF.

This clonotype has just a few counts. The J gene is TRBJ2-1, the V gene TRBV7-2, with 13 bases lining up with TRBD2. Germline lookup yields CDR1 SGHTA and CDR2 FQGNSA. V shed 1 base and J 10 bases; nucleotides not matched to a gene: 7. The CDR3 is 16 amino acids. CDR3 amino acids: CASSLGGTSGMGEQFF. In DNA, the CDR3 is TGTGCCAGCAGCTTAGGCGGGACTAGCGGGATGGGGGAGCAGTTCTTC.

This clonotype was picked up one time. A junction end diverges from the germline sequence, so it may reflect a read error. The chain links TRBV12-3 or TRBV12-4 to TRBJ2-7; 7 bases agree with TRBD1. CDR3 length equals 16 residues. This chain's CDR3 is CAGRPNSWDRSYEQYF. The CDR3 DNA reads TGTGCCGGCAGACCAAATTCGTGGGACAGATCCTACGAGCAGTACTTC.